The 6 T cell receptor beta chains below were found in one sample sequenced in a study of OX40 agonist ivuxolimab in advanced cancers. The assay was immunoSEQ multiplex PCR, and TCRdb's table has in-frame clones only and misses some. The sample records approximately 90,000 clones, around 90% being singletons. The specimen comprised CD4+ or CD8+ T cells sorted from blood, sampled in a trial of the OX40 agonist ivuxolimab. These receptors were collected from an adult with an advanced solid tumor such as melanoma, head and neck, liver or kidney cancer.

The V gene is TRBV7-9, the J gene TRBJ2-3, with 12 bases aligning to TRBD2. V lost 1 base and J lost 4; bases outside the gene matches: 9. The CDR3 extends over 18 amino acids. Germline V CDR1 and CDR2: SEHNR, FQNEAQ (reference sequence). The CDR3 here is CASSLGLAGVRLPDTQYF. In nucleotides, the CDR3 is TGTGCCAGCAGCTTAGGACTAGCGGGGGTACGACTACCAGATACGCAGTATTTT.

J is TRBJ2-4 and V is TRBV19; D possibly matches TRBD1 or TRBD2 (5 bases each). Germline CDR1 is LNHDA and CDR2 is SQIVND (reference sequence). The CDR3 totals 13 residues. V was trimmed by 6 bases and J by 6 bases, leaving 12 bases between them. The CDR3 sequence is CASSGAIGNIQYF. CDR3 DNA sequence: TGTGCCAGTAGCGGGGCTATTGGAAACATTCAGTACTTC.

CDR3 amino acids: CASSLRGVSNQPQHF. In DNA, the CDR3 is TGTGCCAGCAGCTTGAGAGGGGTAAGCAATCAGCCCCAGCATTTT. This chain connects TRBV5-6 to TRBJ1-5; a weak D match, TRBD1 (5 bases). CDR1 and CDR2 from the germline V gene are SGHDT and YYEEEE. V was trimmed by 1 base and J by 1 base, leaving 9 bases between them. The CDR3 extends over 15 amino acids.

V and J are TRBV6-1 and TRBJ2-3, with 7 bases that match TRBD1. There are 15 residues in the CDR3. Germline CDR1 reads MNHNS; CDR2 reads SASEGT. V was pared by 4 bases and J by 3 bases, with 7 bases of the junction left unmatched. The CDR3 loop is CASSGYRGATDTQYF. Here the CDR3 DNA reads TGTGCCAGCAGTGGTTACAGGGGCGCGACAGATACGCAGTATTTT.

This sequence joins TRBV23-1 and TRBJ2-2; the match to TRBD1 covers 8 bases. TRBV23-1 has ORF status, its function being uncertain. V lost 5 bases, J lost 5 bases, and 16 bases stayed unmatched. This CDR3 is built from 18 residues. The CDR3 sequence is CASSLRVRGLLGTGELFF. Here the CDR3 DNA reads TGCGCCAGCAGTTTGCGCGTCAGGGGGCTTTTAGGTACCGGGGAGCTGTTTTTT.

Here the CDR3 reads CASSLASREGYEQYF. CDR3 bases: TGTGCCAGCAGTTTAGCCTCTAGGGAGGGCTACGAGCAGTACTTC. J is TRBJ2-7 and V is TRBV28; the match to TRBD2 covers 7 bases. J gave up 3 bases and V 2 bases, and 7 bases lay outside the gene matches. Per the germline V gene, CDR1 is MDHEN and CDR2 is SYDVKM. The CDR3 extends over 15 amino acids.